This T cell receptor (beta chain) was recovered during a study of CD8+CD57+ T cells in acquired aplastic anemia. Patients sequenced had flow cytometry evidence of CD8+CD57+ cell expansion. Using genomic DNA as the template, TCR beta VDJ and CDR3 profiling was carried out. Using its own MiXCR run on the reads, TCRdb lists one record per CDR3 protein. Of about 180,000 distinct CDR3 sequences in the sample, around 50% were seen once. In the case of this clonotype: Antigen unknown.

Study-wide results and caveats: Overlapping CD8+ CDR3 repertoires of patients and controls contained some 27 shared sequences.

Germline CDR1 is LNHNV and CDR2 is YYDKDF (reference sequence). Deletions cut 2 bases from V and 5 bases from J, with 19 bases between. This CDR3 region has 17 residues. The source of this sequence is a human donor with aplastic anemia. This chain uses TRBV15 with TRBJ1-5, with D hard to call. The sample taken for sequencing was sorted CD4+, CD8+, or CD8+CD57+ T cells (not recorded which) from PBMCs. CDR3 sequence reads: CATSRPFDIEGDQPQHF. Written as DNA, the CDR3 is TGTGCCACCAGCAGACCTTTCGACATAGAGGGCGATCAGCCCCAGCATTTT.